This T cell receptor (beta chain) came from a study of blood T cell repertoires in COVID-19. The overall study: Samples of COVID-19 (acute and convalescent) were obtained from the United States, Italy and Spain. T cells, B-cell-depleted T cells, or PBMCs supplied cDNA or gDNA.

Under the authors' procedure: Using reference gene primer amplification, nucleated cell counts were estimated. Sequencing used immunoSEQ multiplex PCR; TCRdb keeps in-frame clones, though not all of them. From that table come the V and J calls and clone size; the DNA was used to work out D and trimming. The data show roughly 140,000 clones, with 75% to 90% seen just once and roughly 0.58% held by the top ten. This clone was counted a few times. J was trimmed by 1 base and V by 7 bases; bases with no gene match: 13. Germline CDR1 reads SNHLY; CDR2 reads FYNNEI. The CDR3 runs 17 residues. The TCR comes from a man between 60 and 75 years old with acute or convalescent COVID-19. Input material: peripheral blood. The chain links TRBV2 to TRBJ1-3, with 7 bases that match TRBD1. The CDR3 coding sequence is TGTGCCAGCACCCTCCGACAGGGAGAGCTGTCTGGAAACACCATATATTTT. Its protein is CASTLRQGELSGNTIYF. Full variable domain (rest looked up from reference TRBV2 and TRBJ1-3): EPEVTQTPSHQVTQMGQEVILRCVPISNHLYFYWYRQILGQKVEFLVSFYNNEISEKSEIFDDQFSVERPDGSNFTLKIRSTKLEDSAMYFCASTLRQGELSGNTIYFGEGSWLTVV.